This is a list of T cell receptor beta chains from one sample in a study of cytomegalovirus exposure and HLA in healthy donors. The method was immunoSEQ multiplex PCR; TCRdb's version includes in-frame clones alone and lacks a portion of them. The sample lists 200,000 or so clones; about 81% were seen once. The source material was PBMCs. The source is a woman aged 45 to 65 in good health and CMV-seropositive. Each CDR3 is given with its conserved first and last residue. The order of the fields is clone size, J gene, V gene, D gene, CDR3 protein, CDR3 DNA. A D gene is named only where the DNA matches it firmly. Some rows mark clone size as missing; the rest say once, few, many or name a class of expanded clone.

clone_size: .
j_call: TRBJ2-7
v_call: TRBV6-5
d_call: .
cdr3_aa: CASSPNRDSYEQYF
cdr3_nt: TGTGCCAGCAGCCCGAACAGGGATTCCTACGAGCAGTACTTC

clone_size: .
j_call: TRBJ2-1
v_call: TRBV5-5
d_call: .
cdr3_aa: CASSLEQINEQFF
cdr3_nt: TGTGCCAGCAGCTTGGAACAGATCAATGAGCAGTTCTTC

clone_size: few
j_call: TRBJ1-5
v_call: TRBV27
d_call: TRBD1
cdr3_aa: CASSLAGQAIGPQHF
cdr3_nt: TGTGCCAGCAGCTTAGCGGGACAGGCCATAGGGCCCCAGCATTTT

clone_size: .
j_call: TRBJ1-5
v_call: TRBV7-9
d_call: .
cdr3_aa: CASSLGEGNQPQHF
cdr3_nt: TGTGCCAGCAGCTTAGGAGAGGGCAATCAGCCCCAGCATTTT

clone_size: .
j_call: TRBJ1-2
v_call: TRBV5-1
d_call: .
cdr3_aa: CASSLGAGAGGYTF
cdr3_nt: TGCGCCAGCAGCTTGGGAGCGGGGGCGGGAGGCTACACCTTC

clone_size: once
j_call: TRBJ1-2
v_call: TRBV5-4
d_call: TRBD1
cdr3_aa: CASSTGANYGYTF
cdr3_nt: TGTGCCAGCAGCACAGGGGCTAACTATGGCTACACCTTC

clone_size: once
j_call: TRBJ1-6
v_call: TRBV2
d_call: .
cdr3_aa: CASTRTPAPVSPLHF
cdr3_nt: TGTGCCAGCACCAGGACTCCTGCTCCGGTTTCACCCCTCCACTTT

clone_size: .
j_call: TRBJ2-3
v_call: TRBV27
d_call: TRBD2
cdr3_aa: CASSLSTTSPRQDTQYF
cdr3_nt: TGTGCCAGCAGTTTATCGACGACTAGCCCACGGCAGGATACGCAGTATTTT

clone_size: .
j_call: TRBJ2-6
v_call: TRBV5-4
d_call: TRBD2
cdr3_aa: CASSTVAGGPSGANVLTF
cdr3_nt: TGTGCCAGCAGCACTGTAGCGGGGGGGCCTTCTGGGGCCAACGTCCTGACTTTC

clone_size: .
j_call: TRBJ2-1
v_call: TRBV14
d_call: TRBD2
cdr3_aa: CASSQGLAGHPLYNEQFF
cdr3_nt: TGTGCCAGCAGCCAAGGGCTAGCGGGACATCCCCTCTACAATGAGCAGTTCTTC

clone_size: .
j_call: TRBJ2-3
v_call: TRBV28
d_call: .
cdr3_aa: CASSSHGGDTQYF
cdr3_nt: TGTGCCAGCAGCTCTCACGGAGGCGATACGCAGTATTTT

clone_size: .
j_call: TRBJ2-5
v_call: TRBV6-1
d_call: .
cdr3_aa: CASSEEGTGGLQETQYF
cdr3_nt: TGTGCCAGCAGTGAAGAGGGGACGGGGGGCCTCCAAGAGACCCAGTACTTC

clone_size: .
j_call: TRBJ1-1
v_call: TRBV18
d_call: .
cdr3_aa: CASSPETTNTEAFF
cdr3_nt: TGTGCCAGCTCACCCGAGACAACGAACACTGAAGCTTTCTTT

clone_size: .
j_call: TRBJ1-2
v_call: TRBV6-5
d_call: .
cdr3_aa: CASQGTRLGNYGYTF
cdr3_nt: TGTGCCAGCCAGGGTACGCGGCTCGGTAACTATGGCTACACCTTC

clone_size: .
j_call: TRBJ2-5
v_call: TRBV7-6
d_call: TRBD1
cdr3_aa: CASSLATGQETQYF
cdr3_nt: TGTGCCAGCAGCTTAGCGACAGGGCAAGAGACCCAGTACTTC

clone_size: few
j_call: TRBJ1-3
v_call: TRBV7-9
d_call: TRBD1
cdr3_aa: CASSQLPGQAAGNTIYF
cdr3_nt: TGTGCCAGCAGCCAGTTACCGGGACAGGCGGCTGGAAACACCATATATTTT

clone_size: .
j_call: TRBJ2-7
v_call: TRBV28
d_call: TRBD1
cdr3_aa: CASSSQGAMHEQYF
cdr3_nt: TGTGCCAGCAGTTCCCAGGGGGCGATGCACGAGCAGTACTTC

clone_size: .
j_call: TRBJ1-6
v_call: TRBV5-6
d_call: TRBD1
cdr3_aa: CASRVTGGADNSPLHF
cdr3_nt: TGTGCCAGCAGGGTGACAGGGGGCGCCGATAATTCACCCCTCCACTTT

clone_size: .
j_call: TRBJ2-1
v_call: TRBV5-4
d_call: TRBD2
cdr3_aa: CASSYGLAGGGWNEQFF
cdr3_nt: TGTGCCAGCAGCTACGGACTAGCGGGGGGTGGGTGGAATGAGCAGTTCTTC

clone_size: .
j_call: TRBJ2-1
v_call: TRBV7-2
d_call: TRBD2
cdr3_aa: CASSSSGTTPYNEQFF
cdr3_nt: TGTGCCAGCAGCTCAAGTGGGACTACCCCCTACAATGAGCAGTTCTTC

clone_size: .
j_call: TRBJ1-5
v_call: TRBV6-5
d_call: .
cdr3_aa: CASSAVFLPGQPQHF
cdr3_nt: TGTGCCAGCAGTGCCGTCTTTTTACCGGGACAGCCCCAGCATTTT

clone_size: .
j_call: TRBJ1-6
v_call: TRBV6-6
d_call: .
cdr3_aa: CASSDHRAPSSPLHF
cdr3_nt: TGTGCCAGCAGTGACCACAGGGCACCTAGTTCACCCCTCCACTTT

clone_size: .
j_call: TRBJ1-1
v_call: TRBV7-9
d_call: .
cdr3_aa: CASSLASGGKTEAFF
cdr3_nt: TGTGCCAGCAGCTTAGCCTCGGGGGGAAAGACTGAAGCTTTCTTT

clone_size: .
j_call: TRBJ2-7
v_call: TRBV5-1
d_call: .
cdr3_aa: CASSLPSGEQYF
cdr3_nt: TGCGCCAGCAGCTTGCCGTCCGGGGAGCAGTACTTC

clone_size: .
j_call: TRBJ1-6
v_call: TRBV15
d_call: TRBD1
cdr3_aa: CATSRHPGTAYNSPLHF
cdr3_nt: TGTGCCACCAGCAGGCATCCCGGGACAGCTTATAATTCACCCCTCCACTTT

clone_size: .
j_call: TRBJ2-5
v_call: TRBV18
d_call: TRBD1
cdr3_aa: CASSLQGLLQETQYF
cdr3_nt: TGTGCCAGCTCACTACAGGGGCTTCTCCAAGAGACCCAGTACTTC

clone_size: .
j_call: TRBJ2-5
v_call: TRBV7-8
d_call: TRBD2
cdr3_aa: CASSLDSGVAGGPIQETQYF
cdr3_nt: TGTGCCAGCAGCTTAGATTCGGGGGTAGCGGGGGGGCCCATACAAGAGACCCAGTACTTC

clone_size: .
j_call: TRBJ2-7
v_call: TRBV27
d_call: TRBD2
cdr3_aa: CASSRASGSSYEQYF
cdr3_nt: TGTGCCAGCTCGAGGGCTAGCGGGAGCTCCTACGAGCAGTACTTC

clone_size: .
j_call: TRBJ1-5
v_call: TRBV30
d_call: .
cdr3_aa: CAWRDKGSNQPQHF
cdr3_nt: TGTGCCTGGAGGGACAAGGGAAGCAATCAGCCCCAGCATTTT

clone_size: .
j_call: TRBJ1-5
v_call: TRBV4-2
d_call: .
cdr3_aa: CASSQDGAENQPQHF
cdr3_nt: TGTGCCAGCAGCCAAGATGGGGCAGAGAATCAGCCCCAGCATTTT

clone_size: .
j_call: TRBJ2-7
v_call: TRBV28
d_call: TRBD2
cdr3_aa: CASSTPSGAYEQYF
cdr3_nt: TGTGCCAGCAGTACCCCTAGCGGGGCCTACGAGCAGTACTTC

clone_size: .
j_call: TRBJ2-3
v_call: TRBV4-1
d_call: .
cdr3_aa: CASSQVPGQVTDTQYF
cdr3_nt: TGCGCCAGCAGCCAAGTTCCTGGACAAGTTACAGATACGCAGTATTTT

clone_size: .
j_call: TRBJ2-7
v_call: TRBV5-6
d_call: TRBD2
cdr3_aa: CASSWTSGSPFYEQYF
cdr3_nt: TGTGCCAGCAGCTGGACTAGCGGGAGTCCCTTTTACGAGCAGTACTTC

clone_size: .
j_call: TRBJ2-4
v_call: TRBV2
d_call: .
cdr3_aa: CASSETMDSQYF
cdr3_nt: TGTGCCAGCAGTGAAACGATGGACAGTCAGTACTTC

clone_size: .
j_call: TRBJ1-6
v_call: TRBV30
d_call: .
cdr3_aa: CAWSGGQSSPLHF
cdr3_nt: TGTGCCTGGAGTGGAGGACAGAGCTCACCCCTCCACTTT

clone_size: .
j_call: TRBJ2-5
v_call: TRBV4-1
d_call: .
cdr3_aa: CASSQSLDSSGEQYF
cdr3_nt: TGCGCCAGCAGCCAGAGCCTGGACTCCAGTGGGGAGCAGTACTTC

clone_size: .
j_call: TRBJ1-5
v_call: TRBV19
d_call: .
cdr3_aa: CAITRQYGQPQHF
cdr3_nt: TGTGCCATTACCAGACAGTACGGTCAGCCCCAGCATTTT

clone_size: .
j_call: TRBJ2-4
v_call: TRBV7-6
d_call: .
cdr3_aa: CASSTVAGGKNIQYF
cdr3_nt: TGTGCCAGCAGCACCGTGGCAGGAGGCAAAAACATTCAGTACTTC

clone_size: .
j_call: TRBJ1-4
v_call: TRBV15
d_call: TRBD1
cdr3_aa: CATSMEGTGVREKLFF
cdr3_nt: TGTGCCACCAGCATGGAAGGCACAGGGGTTCGGGAAAAACTGTTTTTT

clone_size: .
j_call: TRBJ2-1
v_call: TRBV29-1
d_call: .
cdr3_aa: CSVTSSYNEQFF
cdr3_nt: TGCAGCGTTACGTCCAGTTACAATGAGCAGTTCTTC

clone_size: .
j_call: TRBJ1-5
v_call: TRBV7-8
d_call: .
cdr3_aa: CASSLGPFQPQHF
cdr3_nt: TGTGCCAGCAGCTTAGGGCCTTTCCAGCCCCAGCATTTT

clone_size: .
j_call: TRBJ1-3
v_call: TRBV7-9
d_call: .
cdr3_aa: CASRLEGGNTIYF
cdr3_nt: TGTGCCAGCAGGCTCGAGGGAGGAAACACCATATATTTT